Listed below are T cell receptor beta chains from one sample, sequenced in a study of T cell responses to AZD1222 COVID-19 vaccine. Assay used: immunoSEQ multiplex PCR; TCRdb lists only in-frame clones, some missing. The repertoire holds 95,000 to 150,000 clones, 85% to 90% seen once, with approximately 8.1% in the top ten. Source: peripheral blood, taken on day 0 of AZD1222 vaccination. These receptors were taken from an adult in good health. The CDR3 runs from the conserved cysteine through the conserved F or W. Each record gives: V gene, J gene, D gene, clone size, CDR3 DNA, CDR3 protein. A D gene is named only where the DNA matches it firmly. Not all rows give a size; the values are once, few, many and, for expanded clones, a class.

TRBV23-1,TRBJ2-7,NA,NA,TGCGCCAGCGGTCGCGCAAAGCACTTC,CASGRAKHF
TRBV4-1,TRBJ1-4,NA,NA,TGCGCCAGCAGCCCCCGGGAGACCACCACCCTTAATGAAAAACTGTTTTTT,CASSPRETTTLNEKLFF
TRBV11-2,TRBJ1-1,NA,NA,TGTGCCAGCAGCCAAGGGTGGGGTATTGTCACTGAAGCTTTCTTT,CASSQGWGIVTEAFF
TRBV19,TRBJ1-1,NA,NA,TGTGCCAGTAGGTCAACGACTGCGAAGGAAAGACGAGCTTTCTTT,CASRSTTAKERRAFF
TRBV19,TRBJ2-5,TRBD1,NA,TGTGCCAGTAGTCTCCGGACAGGGATGGTGGGTGGAGAGACCCAGTACTTC,CASSLRTGMVGGETQYF
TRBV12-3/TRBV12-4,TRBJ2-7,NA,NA,TGTGCCAGCAGTCGACAGGACCCCTACGAGCAGTACTTC,CASSRQDPYEQYF
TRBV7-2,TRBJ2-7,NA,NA,TGTGCCAGCAGCTTAGGCTTTACCTACGAGCAGTACTTC,CASSLGFTYEQYF
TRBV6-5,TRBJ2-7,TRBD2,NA,TGTGCCAGCAGTTACCCAGGGACTAGCGGCTACGAGCAGTACTTC,CASSYPGTSGYEQYF
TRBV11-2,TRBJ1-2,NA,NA,TGTGCCAGCAGCTTAGATCAGGGCTTGGGCTACACCTTC,CASSLDQGLGYTF
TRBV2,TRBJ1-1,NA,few,TGTGCCAGCGAGCGGACACTTAACACTGAAGCTTTCTTT,CASERTLNTEAFF
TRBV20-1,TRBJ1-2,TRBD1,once,TGCAGTGCTAGTGGGACAGGGCCCCAAACTACCATCTATGGCTACACCTTC,CSASGTGPQTTIYGYTF
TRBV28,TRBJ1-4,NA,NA,TGTGCCAGCAGTTTACATCTGGAGTTCAACCGAGAAAAACTGTTTTTT,CASSLHLEFNREKLFF
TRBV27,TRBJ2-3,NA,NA,TGTGCCAGCAGACGGGCGGGGCTCACAGATACGCAGTATTTT,CASRRAGLTDTQYF
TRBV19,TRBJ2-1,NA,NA,TGTGCCAGTGGGACGGCTTCCTACAATGAGCAGTTCTTC,CASGTASYNEQFF
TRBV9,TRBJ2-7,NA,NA,TGTGCCAGCAGACCCACGGGGTGGGGATACGAGCAGTACTTC,CASRPTGWGYEQYF
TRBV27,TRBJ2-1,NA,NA,TGTGCCAGCAGAGCCAAGAGGGATGAGCAGTTCTTC,CASRAKRDEQFF
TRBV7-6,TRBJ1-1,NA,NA,TGTGCCAGCAGCTTCGCCCCGGGGGCTGGCATGAACACTGAAGCTTTCTTT,CASSFAPGAGMNTEAFF
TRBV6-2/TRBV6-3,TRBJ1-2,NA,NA,TGTGCCAGCAGTTACTCGGCAGGGACTTCCTATGGCTACACCTTC,CASSYSAGTSYGYTF
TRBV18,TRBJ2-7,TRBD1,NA,TGTGCCAGCTCACAATCGACCGGGACAGCCTACGAGCAGTACTTC,CASSQSTGTAYEQYF
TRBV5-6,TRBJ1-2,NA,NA,TGTGCCAGCGTCCGGGAGAGTAGCTATGGCTACACCTTC,CASVRESSYGYTF
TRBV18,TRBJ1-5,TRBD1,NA,TGTGCCAGCTCACCCCAAGGACAGGGCGGCCAGCCCCAGCATTTT,CASSPQGQGGQPQHF